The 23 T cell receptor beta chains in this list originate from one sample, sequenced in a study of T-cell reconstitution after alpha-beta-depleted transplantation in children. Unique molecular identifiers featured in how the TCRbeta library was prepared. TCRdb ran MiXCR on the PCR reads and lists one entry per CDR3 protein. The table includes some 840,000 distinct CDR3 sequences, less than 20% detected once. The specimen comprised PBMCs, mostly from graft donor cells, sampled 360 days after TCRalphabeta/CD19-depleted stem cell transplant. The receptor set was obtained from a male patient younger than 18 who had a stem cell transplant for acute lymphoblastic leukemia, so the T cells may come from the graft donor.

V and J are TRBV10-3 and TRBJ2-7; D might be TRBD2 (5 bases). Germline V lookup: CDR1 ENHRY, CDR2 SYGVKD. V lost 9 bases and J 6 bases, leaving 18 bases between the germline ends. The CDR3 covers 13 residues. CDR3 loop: CAIGRLDYGEQYF. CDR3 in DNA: TGTGCCATAGGTCGACTCGACTACGGCGAGCAGTACTTC.

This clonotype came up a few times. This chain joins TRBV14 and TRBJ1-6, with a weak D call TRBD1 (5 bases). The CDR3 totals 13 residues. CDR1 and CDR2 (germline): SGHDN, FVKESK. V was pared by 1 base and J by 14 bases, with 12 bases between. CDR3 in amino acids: CASSQGGGLTLHF. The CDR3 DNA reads TGTGCCAGCAGCCAAGGGGGGGGTTTGACCCTCCACTTT.

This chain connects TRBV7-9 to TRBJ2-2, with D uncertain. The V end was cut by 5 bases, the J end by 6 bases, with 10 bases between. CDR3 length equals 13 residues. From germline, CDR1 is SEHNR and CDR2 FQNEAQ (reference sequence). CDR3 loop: CASSGSAPGELFF. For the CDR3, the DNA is TGTGCCAGCAGCGGAAGCGCTCCCGGGGAGCTGTTTTTT.

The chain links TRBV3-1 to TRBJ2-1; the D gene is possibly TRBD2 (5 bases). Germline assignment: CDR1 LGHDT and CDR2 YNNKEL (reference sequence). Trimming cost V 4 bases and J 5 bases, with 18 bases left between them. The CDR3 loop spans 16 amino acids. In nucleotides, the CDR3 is TGTGCCAGCAGCCGATACCTAGGTCGGGGAGACAATGAGCAGTTCTTC. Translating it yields CASSRYLGRGDNEQFF.

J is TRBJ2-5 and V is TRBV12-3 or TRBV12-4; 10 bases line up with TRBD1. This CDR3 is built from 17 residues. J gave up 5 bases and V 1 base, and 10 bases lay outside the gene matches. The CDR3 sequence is CASSLVIGGQGDETQYF. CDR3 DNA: TGTGCCAGCAGTTTAGTTATAGGAGGACAGGGGGATGAGACCCAGTACTTC.

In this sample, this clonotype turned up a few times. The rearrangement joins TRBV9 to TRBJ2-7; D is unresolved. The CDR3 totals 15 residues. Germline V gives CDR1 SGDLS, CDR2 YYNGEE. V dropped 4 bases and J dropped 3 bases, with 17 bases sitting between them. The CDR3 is CASSPTPYKVYEQYF. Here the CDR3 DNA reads TGTGCCAGCAGCCCAACCCCCTATAAGGTCTACGAGCAGTACTTC.

CDR3 loop: CASSEDSTDTQYF. CDR3 in DNA: TGCGCCAGCAGTGAAGACAGCACAGATACGCAGTATTTT. The chain joins TRBV10-1 to TRBJ2-3; D not certain. Germline V gives CDR1 WNHNN, CDR2 SYGVQD (reference sequence). V lost 3 bases and J lost 0, with 4 bases in between. The CDR3 spans 13 residues.

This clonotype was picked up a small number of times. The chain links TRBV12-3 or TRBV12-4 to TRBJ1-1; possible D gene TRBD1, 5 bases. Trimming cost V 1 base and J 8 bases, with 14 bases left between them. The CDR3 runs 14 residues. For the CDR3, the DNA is TGTGCCAGCAGTTTAGAATTACCGACAGCGGAAGCTTTCTTT. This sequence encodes CASSLELPTAEAFF.

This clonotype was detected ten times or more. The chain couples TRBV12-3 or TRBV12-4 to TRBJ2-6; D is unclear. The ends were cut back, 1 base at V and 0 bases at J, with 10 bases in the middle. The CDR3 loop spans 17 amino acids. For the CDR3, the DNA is TGTGCCAGCAGTTTAGGCGGATACTACTCTGGGGCCAACGTCCTGACTTTC. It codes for CASSLGGYYSGANVLTF.

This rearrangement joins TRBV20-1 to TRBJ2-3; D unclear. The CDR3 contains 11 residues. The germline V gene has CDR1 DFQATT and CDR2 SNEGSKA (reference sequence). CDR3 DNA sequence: TGCAGCGGTCTATATTCGGATACGCAGTATTTT. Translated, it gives CSGLYSDTQYF.

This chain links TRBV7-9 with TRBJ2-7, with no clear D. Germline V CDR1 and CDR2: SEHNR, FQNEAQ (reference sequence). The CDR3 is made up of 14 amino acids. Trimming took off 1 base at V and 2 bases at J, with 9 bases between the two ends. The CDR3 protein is CASSLGVSPYEQYF. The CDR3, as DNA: TGTGCCAGCAGCTTAGGCGTCAGTCCCTACGAGCAGTACTTC.

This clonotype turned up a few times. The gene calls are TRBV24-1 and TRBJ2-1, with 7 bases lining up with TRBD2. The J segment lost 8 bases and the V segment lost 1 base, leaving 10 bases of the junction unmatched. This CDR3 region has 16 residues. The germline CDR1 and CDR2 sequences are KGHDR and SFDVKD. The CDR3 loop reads CATSDLSAEGRDEQFF. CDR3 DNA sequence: TGTGCCACCAGTGATTTATCGGCAGAGGGGAGGGATGAGCAGTTCTTC.

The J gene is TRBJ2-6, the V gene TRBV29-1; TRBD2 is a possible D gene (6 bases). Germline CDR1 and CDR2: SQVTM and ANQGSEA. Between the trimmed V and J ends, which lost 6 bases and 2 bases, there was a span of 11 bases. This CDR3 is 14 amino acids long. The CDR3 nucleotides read TGCAGCGTCTTCGGGGAGGCTGGGGCCAACGTCCTGACTTTC. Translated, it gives CSVFGEAGANVLTF.

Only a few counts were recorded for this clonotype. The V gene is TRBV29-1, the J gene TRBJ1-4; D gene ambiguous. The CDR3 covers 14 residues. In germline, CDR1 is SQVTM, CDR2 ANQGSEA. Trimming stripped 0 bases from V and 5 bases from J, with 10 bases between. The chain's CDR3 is CSVEDLRGNEKLFF. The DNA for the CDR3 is TGCAGCGTTGAAGATCTTCGCGGGAATGAAAAACTGTTTTTT.

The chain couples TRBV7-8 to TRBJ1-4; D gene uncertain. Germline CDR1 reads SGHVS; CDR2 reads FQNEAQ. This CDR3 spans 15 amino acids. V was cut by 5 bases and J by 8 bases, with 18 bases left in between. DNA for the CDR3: TGTGCCAGCAGCCAACCTACACGCAAGTTAGAAAAACTGTTTTTT. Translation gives CASSQPTRKLEKLFF.

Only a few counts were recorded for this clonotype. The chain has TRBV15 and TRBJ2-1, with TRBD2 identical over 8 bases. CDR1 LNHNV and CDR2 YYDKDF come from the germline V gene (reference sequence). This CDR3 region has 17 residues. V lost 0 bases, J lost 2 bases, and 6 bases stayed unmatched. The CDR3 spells CATSRDRGGGAYNEQFF. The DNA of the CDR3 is TGTGCCACCAGCAGAGATCGGGGGGGAGGGGCCTACAATGAGCAGTTCTTC.

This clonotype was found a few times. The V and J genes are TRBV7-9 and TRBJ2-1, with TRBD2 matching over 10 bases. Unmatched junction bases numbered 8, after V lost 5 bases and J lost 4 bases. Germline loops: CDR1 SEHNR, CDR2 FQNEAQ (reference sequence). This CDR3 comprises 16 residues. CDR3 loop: CASSDALAGSYNEQFF. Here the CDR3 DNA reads TGTGCCAGCAGCGACGCACTAGCGGGATCATACAATGAGCAGTTCTTC. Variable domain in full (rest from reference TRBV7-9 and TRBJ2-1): DTGVSQNPRHKITKRGQNVTFRCDPISEHNRLYWYRQTLGQGPEFLTYFQNEAQLEKSRLLSDRFSAERPKGSFSTLEIQRTEQGDSAMYLCASSDALAGSYNEQFFGPGTRLTVL.

DNA for the CDR3: TGTGCCAGCAGCTTAAAGCTCCAGCGGGAGCCCACAGATACGCAGTATTTT. This encodes CASSLKLQREPTDTQYF. This sequence joins TRBV7-2 and TRBJ2-3; TRBD2 matches at 8 bases. This CDR3 has 17 amino acids. CDR1 SGHTA and CDR2 FQGNSA come from the germline V gene. Unmatched junction bases numbered 9, after V lost 2 bases and J lost 2 bases. Supplemented by reference TRBV7-2 and TRBJ2-3, the full variable domain reads GAGVSQSPSNKVTEKGKDVELRCDPISGHTALYWYRQSLGQGLEFLIYFQGNSAPDKSGLPSDRFSAERTGGSVSTLTIQRTQQEDSAVYLCASSLKLQREPTDTQYFGPGTRLTVL.

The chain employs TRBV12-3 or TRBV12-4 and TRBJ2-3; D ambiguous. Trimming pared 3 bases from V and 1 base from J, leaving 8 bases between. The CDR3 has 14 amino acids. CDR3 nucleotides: TGTGCCAGCAGTTTTGTCTTCCGCACAGATACGCAGTATTTT. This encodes CASSFVFRTDTQYF.

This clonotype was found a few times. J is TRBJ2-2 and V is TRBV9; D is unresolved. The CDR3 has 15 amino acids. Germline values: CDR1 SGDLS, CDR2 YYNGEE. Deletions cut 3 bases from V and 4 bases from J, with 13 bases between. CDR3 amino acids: CASSGGRTSTGELFF. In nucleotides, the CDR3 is TGTGCCAGCAGCGGGGGTAGGACGAGCACCGGGGAGCTGTTTTTT.

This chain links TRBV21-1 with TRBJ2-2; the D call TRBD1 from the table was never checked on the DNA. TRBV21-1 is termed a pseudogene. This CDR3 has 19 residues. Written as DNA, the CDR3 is TGTGCCAGCAGCAAAGCGTTAATGTCTCCGGGGGAAAACACCGGGGAGCTGTTTTTT. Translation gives CASSKALMSPGENTGELFF.

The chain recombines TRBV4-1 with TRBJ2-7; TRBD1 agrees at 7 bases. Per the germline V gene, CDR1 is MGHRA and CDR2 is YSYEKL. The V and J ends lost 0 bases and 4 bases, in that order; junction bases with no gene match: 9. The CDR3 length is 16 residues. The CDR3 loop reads CASSQEPGQGVYEQYF. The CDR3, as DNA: TGCGCCAGCAGCCAAGAACCGGGGCAGGGGGTTTACGAGCAGTACTTC.

CDR3 in amino acids: CASSGSNSFQETQYF. As DNA, the CDR3 is TGTGCCAGCAGTGGGAGTAACAGCTTCCAAGAGACCCAGTACTTC. This rearrangement joins TRBV2 to TRBJ2-5; unclear D gene. The CDR3 is 15 residues long. The V gene lost 4 bases and the J gene lost 1 base, with 13 bases spanning the gap. Germline V gene lookup returns CDR1 SNHLY and CDR2 FYNNEI.